The 28 T cell receptor beta chains in this list originate from one sample, sequenced in a study of regulatory T cells in long-lasting Graves disease. Time point specified: persistent/refractory GD, antithyroid drugs over 5 years with positive TRAb. From RNA extracted from PBMCs, the TCR library was made. TCR beta libraries were built with iRepertoire HTBI primers and Arm-PCR of CDR3 regions. Via MiXCR, TCRdb re-called the multiplex PCR reads, giving one row per CDR3 protein. The sample gives around 450,000 distinct CDR3 sequences, roughly 21% of which show up once; around 7% is in the top ten. Sequences were derived from peripheral blood mononuclear cells (PBMCs), sampled when the disease was refractory, from a patient treated with antithyroid drugs. The origin of the receptors is a female donor with Graves disease.

V and J are TRBV6-2 or TRBV6-3 and TRBJ2-7, with D tentatively TRBD2 (6 bases). The CDR3 totals 13 residues. The V end was cut by 8 bases, the J end by 7 bases, with 18 bases between. CDR1 is MNHEY, CDR2 SVGEGT, per germline. The CDR3 loop reads CASLSSEGREQYF. CDR3 nucleotide sequence: TGTGCCAGCCTTTCTAGCGAGGGACGGGAGCAGTACTTC.

This clonotype appeared a few times. The chain employs TRBV6-1 and TRBJ2-7; 7 bases are shared with TRBD1. The germline CDR1 and CDR2 sequences are MNHNS and SASEGT. Germline trimming cut 1 base from V and 2 bases from J; bases unmatched to any gene: 5. This CDR3 comprises 15 residues. The chain's CDR3 is CASSEVGDSTYEQYF. The CDR3 DNA reads TGTGCCAGCAGTGAAGTCGGGGACAGTACCTACGAGCAGTACTTC.

The sample holds many counts of this clonotype. The rearrangement uses TRBV24-1 and TRBJ2-5, with 9 bases that match TRBD1. The CDR3 runs 17 residues. With 4 bases clipped from V and 0 bases from J, the junction kept 8 bases outside the gene matches. Germline CDR1 reads KGHDR; CDR2 reads SFDVKD. The CDR3 coding sequence is TGTGCCACCAGTGACAACCGGGGACAGGGATACCAAGAGACCCAGTACTTC. It yields the protein CATSDNRGQGYQETQYF.

This clonotype has a count of ten or more. The chain carries TRBV29-1 and TRBJ1-1; no clear D. V was shortened by 7 bases and J by 14 bases, with 20 bases between the two germline ends. The CDR3 runs 11 residues. The germline V gene encodes CDR1 SQVTM and CDR2 ANQGSEA. The CDR3 loop is CSAGDTFLVFF. The CDR3 nucleotides are TGCAGCGCCGGTGACACCTTCCTGGTATTCTTT.

V usage is TRBV19 and J usage is TRBJ2-4, with D perhaps matching TRBD2 (5 bases). Germline loops: CDR1 LNHDA, CDR2 SQIVND (reference sequence). Trimming stripped 7 bases from V and 1 base from J, with 14 bases between. CDR3 length: 15 residues. The DNA of the CDR3 is TGTGCCAGTACCCCGGCGGGTCCGGCCAAAAACATTCAGTACTTC. Translating gives CASTPAGPAKNIQYF.

At least ten counts were recorded for this clonotype. The chain has TRBV5-6 and TRBJ1-2, with a tentative D call TRBD1 (6 bases). Trimming removed 3 bases from V and 10 bases from J, with 10 bases in between. The CDR3 is made up of 11 amino acids. The germline gives CDR1 SGHDT, CDR2 YYEEEE. The CDR3 reads CASSSYRDYTF. The CDR3 DNA follows: TGTGCCAGCAGCTCGTACAGGGACTACACCTTC.

This clonotype was detected a few times. The gene calls are TRBV6-5 and TRBJ2-2, with 7 bases fitting TRBD1. Germline CDR1 is MNHEY and CDR2 is SVGAGI. J was trimmed by 3 bases and V by 2 bases; bases with no gene match: 3. The CDR3 is 15 residues long. The CDR3 region is CASSYGDRYTGELFF. The CDR3 DNA reads as TGTGCCAGCAGTTACGGGGACAGATACACCGGGGAGCTGTTTTTT.

V and J are TRBV9 and TRBJ2-7; D might be TRBD1 (6 bases). V lost 4 bases, J lost 2 bases, and 13 bases lay in between. CDR3 length equals 14 residues. Germline V gives CDR1 SGDLS, CDR2 YYNGEE. The CDR3 reads CASSWTVGTYEQYF. In DNA form, the CDR3 reads TGTGCCAGCAGCTGGACAGTCGGGACCTACGAGCAGTACTTC.

This clonotype was picked up many times. J is TRBJ1-2 and V is TRBV20-1, with TRBD1 matching 8 bases. V lost 4 bases, J lost 4 bases, and 11 bases stayed unmatched. Germline values: CDR1 DFQATT, CDR2 SNEGSKA (reference sequence). The CDR3 totals 15 residues. The CDR3 sequence is CSAIPTGQAPYGYTF. CDR3 bases: TGCAGTGCTATCCCGACGGGACAGGCCCCCTATGGCTACACCTTC.

This clonotype was found a few times. The CDR3 reads CATSDAGATNEKLFF. The CDR3 region has the DNA TGTGCCACCAGTGATGCCGGAGCAACTAATGAAAAACTGTTTTTT. This rearrangement joins TRBV24-1 to TRBJ1-4; D ambiguous. CDR1 and CDR2 (germline): KGHDR, SFDVKD. V was shortened by 3 bases and J by 0 bases, with 7 bases between the two germline ends. This CDR3 has 15 amino acids.

This clonotype was seen at least ten times. This chain uses TRBV28 with TRBJ2-5; tentatively, D is TRBD1 (5 bases). Germline V gene lookup returns CDR1 MDHEN and CDR2 SYDVKM. The germline V and J ends were trimmed by 7 bases and 0 bases, with 6 bases remaining between them. This CDR3 contains 12 residues. The CDR3 reads CASTGNQETQYF. The CDR3 DNA is TGTGCCAGCACAGGGAACCAAGAGACCCAGTACTTC.

The chain employs TRBV5-1 and TRBJ1-2; D possibly corresponds to TRBD1 (6 bases). CDR3 length: 13 residues. Germline V lookup: CDR1 SGHRS, CDR2 YFSETQ. V was clipped by 3 bases and J by 8 bases, with 14 bases between them. In DNA form, the CDR3 reads TGCGCCAGCAGCTCTACAGGGTCGAACGGCTACACCTTC. Protein product: CASSSTGSNGYTF.

Only a few counts were recorded for this clonotype. The rearrangement links TRBV7-9 to TRBJ2-5; 14 positions agree with TRBD2. V gave up 5 bases and J gave up 5 bases; unmatched junction bases: 10. The CDR3 spans 17 residues. Germline lookup yields CDR1 SEHNR and CDR2 FQNEAQ (reference sequence). CDR3 sequence: CASSPPGLAGVGETQYF. The CDR3 DNA reads as TGTGCCAGCAGCCCCCCGGGACTAGCGGGAGTAGGGGAGACCCAGTACTTC.

This clonotype has ten or more counts. J is TRBJ1-1 and V is TRBV28, with D unclear. CDR3 length equals 15 residues. CDR1 and CDR2 (germline): MDHEN, SYDVKM. Trimming removed 8 bases from V and 2 bases from J, with 18 bases in between. Written as DNA, the CDR3 is TGTGCCAGCGGCGGAGCAGAGGGAGGAAACACTGAAGCTTTCTTT. Its translation is CASGGAEGGNTEAFF.

This clonotype was counted ten times or more. The J gene is TRBJ2-5, the V gene TRBV28, with no clear D. V was clipped by 3 bases and J by 1 base, with 12 bases between them. Germline V gene lookup returns CDR1 MDHEN and CDR2 SYDVKM. This CDR3 spans 15 amino acids. The CDR3 DNA reads as TGTGCCAGCAGTTTTCCGCGAAGCAGCCAAGAGACCCAGTACTTC. Residues: CASSFPRSSQETQYF.

Ten or more counts support this clonotype. The rearrangement uses TRBV11-1 and TRBJ2-5; D possibly matches TRBD1 or TRBD2 (5 bases each). From germline, CDR1 is SGHAT and CDR2 FQDESV (reference sequence). The germline V and J ends were trimmed by 4 bases and 0 bases, with 9 bases remaining between them. The length of the CDR3 is 14 residues. The CDR3 loop is CASSSGLYQETQYF. The CDR3 DNA sequence: TGTGCCAGCAGCTCGGGGCTTTACCAAGAGACCCAGTACTTC.

This clonotype was counted only a few times. This chain uses TRBV7-2 with TRBJ2-7; D ambiguous. The CDR3 runs to 15 residues. CDR1 SGHTA and CDR2 FQGNSA come from the germline V gene. V was trimmed by 2 bases and J by 3 bases, leaving 14 bases between them. The CDR3 loop is CASSLKSWWGYEQYF. The CDR3 DNA follows: TGTGCCAGCAGCTTAAAGTCATGGTGGGGCTACGAGCAGTACTTC.

This clonotype has ten or more counts. The rearrangement uses TRBV28 and TRBJ2-7, with D maybe TRBD1 (5 bases). Germline CDR1 reads MDHEN; CDR2 reads SYDVKM. The CDR3 totals 14 residues. V lost 7 bases, J lost 0 bases, and 13 bases lay in between. CDR3 coding DNA: TGTGCCAGCACTCCAGGACACCCCTCCTACGAGCAGTACTTC. It codes for CASTPGHPSYEQYF. Full variable domain (remainder filled in from reference TRBV28 and TRBJ2-7): DVKVTQSSRYLVKRTGEKVFLECVQDMDHENMFWYRQDPGLGLRLIYFSYDVKMKEKGDIPEGYSVSREKKERFSLILESASTNQTSMYLCASTPGHPSYEQYFGPGTRLTVT.

Only a few counts were recorded for this clonotype. The gene calls are TRBV29-1 and TRBJ2-7, with unresolved D. The CDR3 has 15 amino acids. Trimming shortened V by 5 bases and J by 0 bases, and 17 bases separated the two germline ends. In germline, CDR1 is SQVTM, CDR2 ANQGSEA. The CDR3 loop reads CSVLLFSSSSYEQYF. As DNA, the CDR3 is TGCAGCGTTCTACTATTTTCCTCCTCCTCCTACGAGCAGTACTTC.

Many counts were recorded for this clonotype. This chain joins TRBV9 and TRBJ2-5, with 13 bases identical to TRBD2. The germline V gene has CDR1 SGDLS and CDR2 YYNGEE. Trimming took 3 bases from V and 5 from J; bases not matched to a gene: 7. The CDR3 has 16 residues. This chain's CDR3 is CASSGTSGGAGETQYF. CDR3 coding DNA: TGTGCCAGCAGCGGAACTAGCGGGGGGGCCGGCGAGACCCAGTACTTC.

This clonotype appeared many times. CDR3 sequence: CSATLAAEQYF. In DNA form, the CDR3 reads TGCAGTGCTACTCTAGCGGCCGAGCAGTACTTC. The chain joins TRBV20-1 to TRBJ2-7, with 7 bases fitting TRBD2. CDR1 DFQATT and CDR2 SNEGSKA come from the germline V gene (reference sequence). CDR3 length: 11 amino acids. Trimming cost V 4 bases and J 6 bases; bases outside gene matches: 3.

This chain connects TRBV6-1 to TRBJ2-2; D remains unclear. The CDR3 is 12 residues long. Germline V gene lookup returns CDR1 MNHNS and CDR2 SASEGT. The V and J ends lost 8 bases and 8 bases respectively, with 12 bases between them. CDR3 region: CASHMGEGELFF. Here the CDR3 DNA reads TGTGCCAGCCATATGGGTGAAGGGGAGCTGTTTTTT.

The table lists this clonotype with many counts. This chain joins TRBV28 and TRBJ1-4; D remains ambiguous. Germline values: CDR1 MDHEN, CDR2 SYDVKM. The CDR3 spans 14 residues. Trimming stripped 3 bases from V and 8 bases from J, with 13 bases between. CDR3 sequence (DNA): TGTGCCAGCAGTTTGCGAGGGATGAGGGAAAAACTGTTTTTT. This encodes CASSLRGMREKLFF.

In regard to this clonotype: Being one base from a much bigger clone, this may be a read error. CDR3 sequence: CTSSGASGEQYF. In DNA form, the CDR3 reads TGTACCAGCAGTGGGGCTAGCGGCGAGCAGTACTTC. The chain couples TRBV2 to TRBJ2-7; 7 bases are a match to TRBD2. The CDR3 length is 12 residues. The germline V gene encodes CDR1 SNHLY and CDR2 FYNNEI.

This clonotype has just a few counts. V gene TRBV19 combines with J gene TRBJ1-5; D possibly corresponds to TRBD1 (5 bases). Trimming left V 5 bases short and J 6 bases short, with 8 bases between. The germline CDR1 and CDR2 sequences are LNHDA and SQIVND (reference sequence). This CDR3 is 12 amino acids long. The CDR3 loop reads CASSQGVQPQHF. The CDR3 nucleotides are TGTGCCAGTAGTCAAGGGGTTCAGCCCCAGCATTTT.

This rearrangement joins TRBV6-5 to TRBJ2-5; weak D call: TRBD2 (6 bases). Germline lookup yields CDR1 MNHEY and CDR2 SVGAGI. The CDR3 is made up of 16 amino acids. V was cut by 0 bases and J by 0 bases, with 11 bases left in between. In nucleotides, the CDR3 is TGTGCCAGCAGTTACTCGGGACTCACGTACCAAGAGACCCAGTACTTC. Translating gives CASSYSGLTYQETQYF.

At least ten counts were recorded for this clonotype. The chain combines TRBV28 with TRBJ1-1; tentative D call: TRBD1 (5 bases). Trimming pared 1 base from V and 5 bases from J, leaving 11 bases between. There are 14 residues in the CDR3. Germline CDR1 is MDHEN and CDR2 is SYDVKM. The CDR3 loop is CASSLYPRATEAFF. CDR3 nucleotides: TGTGCCAGCAGTTTATACCCCAGGGCTACTGAAGCTTTCTTT.

The rearrangement links TRBV7-6 to TRBJ2-5; 7 positions match TRBD2. Germline V gene data show CDR1 as SGHVS and CDR2 as FNYEAQ. With V trimmed by 4 bases and J by 3 bases, 8 bases remained unmatched. This CDR3 has 15 amino acids. The CDR3 loop is CASSSYGTKEETQYF. DNA of the CDR3: TGTGCCAGCAGCTCTTACGGGACTAAGGAAGAGACCCAGTACTTC.